This is a list of T cell receptor beta chains from one sample in a study of graft-versus-host responses after intestinal transplantation. Only in-frame clones appear in the TCRdb table, and some are missing; sequencing was by immunoSEQ multiplex PCR. The data show over 20,000 clones, with around 94% seen just once and around 46% held by the top ten. The specimen comprised PBMCs, sampled about 250 days after intestinal transplant. These receptors originate from a human patient who received an intestinal transplant, so some T cells may come from the graft donor. The CDR3 runs from the conserved cysteine through the conserved F or W.

v_call | cdr3_aa
TRBV28 | CASRPLGGAGNEQFF
TRBV5-6 | CASSLPIQETQYF
TRBV11-2 | CASSRQRQETQYF
TRBV10-2 | CASSPQPYEQYF
TRBV18 | CASSMGGEDGYTF
TRBV15 | CATSRGGSSNQPQHF
TRBV7-9 | CASSHDRGLSNEQFF
TRBV15 | CATSRGGLAGEYEQYF
TRBV5-1 | CASSGEETQYF
TRBV9 | CASSATGWDRGAFF
TRBV21-1 | CASSIRGTDSPLHF
TRBV28 | CASTPSGGVTGELFF
TRBV9 | CASSVGSTGVGTEAFF
TRBV19 | CASSKSGGQGFQPQHF
TRBV18 | CASSPQTGQGDQPQHF
TRBV7-7 | CASSLGGAGASEQFF
TRBV5-6 | CASSLEVYEQYF
TRBV25-1 | CASRNSGGSPLHF
TRBV6-5 | CASSRTNPRTVLHF
TRBV7-6 | CASSLGQGGQETQYF
TRBV30 | CAWSVGTANEKLFF
TRBV5-1 | CASRLGQGPYEQYF
TRBV6-1 | CASTLTGGENIQYF
TRBV13 | CASSLGPPGLAGGFFTDTQYF
TRBV27 | CASSLRSGVYNEQFF
TRBV5-1 | CASSRLEWAPHNEQFF
TRBV28 | CASKPDRRVIYQPQHF
TRBV27 | CASRGTAYGYTF
TRBV19 | CASSIDLSGNTEAFF
TRBV7-9 | CASSLIRPPDEQYF
TRBV4-1 | CASSQPSQGWGSGANVLTF
TRBV19 | CASSISSDSYEQYF
TRBV7-6 | CASSLLAGSGTDTQYF
TRBV6-1 | CASSENNEQFF
TRBV21-1 | CASSQDIRVGGYTF
TRBV11-2 | CASSLDTGTGTYF
TRBV5-1 | CASSLERAGGGNEQFF
TRBV25-1 | CASSEYYSQTYEQYF